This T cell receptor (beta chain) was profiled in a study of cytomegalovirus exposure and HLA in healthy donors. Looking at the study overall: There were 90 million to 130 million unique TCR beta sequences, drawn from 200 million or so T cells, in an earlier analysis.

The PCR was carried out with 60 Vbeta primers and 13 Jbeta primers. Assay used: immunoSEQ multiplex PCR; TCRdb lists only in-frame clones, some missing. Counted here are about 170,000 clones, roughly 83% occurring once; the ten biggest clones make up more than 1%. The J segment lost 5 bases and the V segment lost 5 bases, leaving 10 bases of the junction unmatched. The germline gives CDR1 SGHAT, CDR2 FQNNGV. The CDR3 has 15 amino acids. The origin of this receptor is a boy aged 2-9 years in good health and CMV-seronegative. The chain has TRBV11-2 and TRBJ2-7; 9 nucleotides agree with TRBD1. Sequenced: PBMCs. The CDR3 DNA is TGTGCCAGCAGCATATACGGGACAGGGATCAACGAGCAGTACGTC. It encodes CASSIYGTGINEQYV.